The 15 T cell receptor beta chains reported below all come from one sample, sequenced in a study of blood T cell repertoires in COVID-19. Clones were sequenced by immunoSEQ multiplex PCR, and TCRdb holds only the in-frame ones, with some missing. Of 200,000 to 300,000 clones in the sample, around 84% were seen once. The sample taken for sequencing was peripheral blood. The receptors originated from a man between 60 and 75 years old with acute or convalescent COVID-19.

This chain links TRBV5-4 with TRBJ1-2, with D possibly matching TRBD1 (6 bases). This CDR3 spans 16 amino acids. Deletions cut 4 bases from V and 0 bases from J, with 16 bases between. Germline V gene sequence: CDR1 SGHNT, CDR2 YYREEE (reference sequence). The CDR3 DNA follows: TGTGCCAGCAGCCCAAAGACAGGACTCACTAACTATGGCTACACCTTC. Encoded protein: CASSPKTGLTNYGYTF.

This clone came up once. This rearrangement joins TRBV11-2 to TRBJ2-5, with D tentatively TRBD2 (5 bases). The V gene lost 4 bases and the J gene lost 4 bases, with 13 bases spanning the gap. The germline V gene encodes CDR1 SGHAT and CDR2 FQNNGV. The CDR3 is 14 amino acids. CDR3 in amino acids: CASSSPGFRETQYF. Written as DNA, the CDR3 is TGTGCCAGCAGCTCACCGGGGTTCAGAGAGACCCAGTACTTC.

The rearrangement joins TRBV7-8 to TRBJ1-2; D gene uncertain. CDR1 is SGHVS and CDR2 is FQNEAQ in the germline V gene. This CDR3 spans 14 amino acids. With 1 base removed from V and 1 base from J, the gap between germline ends came to 7 bases. Here the CDR3 DNA reads TGTGCCAGCAGCTTAGAGGCGGGTAACTATGGCTACACCTTC. Protein product: CASSLEAGNYGYTF.

This clone appeared a few times. V and J are TRBV9 and TRBJ1-1, with D possibly matching TRBD1 (5 bases). V was cut by 4 bases and J by 0 bases, with 10 bases left in between. Germline V lookup: CDR1 SGDLS, CDR2 YYNGEE. The CDR3 spans 14 residues. CDR3 coding DNA: TGTGCCAGCAGCCAGGGACTGATGAACACTGAAGCTTTCTTT. As protein: CASSQGLMNTEAFF. Drawing the rest from reference TRBV9 and TRBJ1-1, the complete variable domain is DSGVTQTPKHLITATGQRVTLRCSPRSGDLSVYWYQQSLDQGLQFLIQYYNGEERAKGNILERFSAQQFPDLHSELNLSSLELGDSALYFCASSQGLMNTEAFFGQGTRLTVV.

The chain has TRBV29-1 and TRBJ1-3, with TRBD1 as a possible D gene (5 bases). Trimming pared 6 bases from V and 3 bases from J, leaving 9 bases between. Looked up from germline, CDR1 is SQVTM and CDR2 is ANQGSEA. The CDR3 consists of 12 residues. CDR3 residues: CSVGASGNTIYF. The CDR3 DNA reads as TGCAGCGTAGGGGCGAGTGGAAACACCATATATTTT.

The chain is built from TRBV6-6 and TRBJ2-1; weak D call: TRBD2 (7 bases). The V end was cut by 2 bases, the J end by 10 bases, with 18 bases between. Germline-derived CDR1 and CDR2 are MNHNY and SVGAGI (reference sequence). The CDR3 contains 15 residues. The CDR3 sequence is CASSYRWGGQHEQFF. CDR3 DNA: TGTGCCAGCAGTTACAGGTGGGGGGGCCAACACGAGCAGTTCTTC.

The genes are TRBV9 and TRBJ2-1, with TRBD2 matching 14 bases. The J segment lost 5 bases and the V segment lost 0 bases, leaving 1 base of the junction unmatched. This CDR3 spans 16 amino acids. Germline V gene data show CDR1 as SGDLS and CDR2 as YYNGEE. In DNA, the CDR3 is TGTGCCAGCAGCGTAGGACTAGCGGGAGGGGACAATGAGCAGTTCTTC. Protein sequence: CASSVGLAGGDNEQFF.

The rearrangement joins TRBV21-1 to TRBJ2-1; TRBD2 is the table's D call and was not checked against the DNA. TRBV21-1 is classified as a pseudogene. This CDR3 is built from 17 residues. In DNA form, the CDR3 reads TGTGCCAGCAGCAAAGCTAGAGGCCTCGACCCATTGGTTGAGCAGTTCTTC. Encoded protein: CASSKARGLDPLVEQFF.

This sequence joins TRBV9 and TRBJ2-1; D might be TRBD2 (7 bases). Germline values: CDR1 SGDLS, CDR2 YYNGEE. V was clipped by 3 bases and J by 7 bases, with 14 bases between them. This CDR3 is built from 14 residues. The CDR3 sequence: CASSDPGGPNEQFF. The CDR3 region has the DNA TGTGCCAGCAGCGACCCCGGGGGGCCGAATGAGCAGTTCTTC.

In this sample, this clone turned up once. The chain links TRBV4-2 to TRBJ2-1; TRBD2 aligns across 14 bases. The V segment lost 3 bases and the J segment 7 bases; nucleotides outside the gene matches: 2. Germline lookup yields CDR1 LGHNA and CDR2 YNFKEQ. The CDR3 totals 15 residues. The CDR3 reads CASSQTSGRGNEQFF. CDR3 coding DNA: TGTGCCAGCAGCCAGACTAGCGGGAGGGGGAATGAGCAGTTCTTC.

V is TRBV28 and J is TRBJ1-3, with D possibly being TRBD1 (5 bases). Germline-derived CDR1 and CDR2 are MDHEN and SYDVKM. The CDR3 contains 15 residues. The V end lost 5 bases, the J end lost 0 bases, and 11 bases lay between the germline ends. CDR3 coding DNA: TGTGCCAGCAGTCTAGGGGCTTCCTCTGGAAACACCATATATTTT. It codes for CASSLGASSGNTIYF.

The V gene is TRBV30, the J gene TRBJ2-3; 9 bases match TRBD2. The CDR3 extends over 13 amino acids. Trimming took 4 bases from V and 3 from J; bases not matched to a gene: 2. Germline lookup yields CDR1 GTSNPN and CDR2 SVGIG (reference sequence). This chain's CDR3 is CAWTSGTTDTQYF. The CDR3 nucleotides read TGTGCCTGGACTAGCGGGACGACAGATACGCAGTATTTT.

The chain couples TRBV5-4 to TRBJ1-4; TRBD1 is a possible D gene (5 bases). In germline, CDR1 is SGHNT, CDR2 YYREEE (reference sequence). Trimming pared 2 bases from V and 6 bases from J, leaving 11 bases between. The CDR3 is made up of 14 amino acids. CDR3 DNA sequence: TGTGCCAGCAGCTTTGGAGGGGAACATGAAAAACTGTTTTTT. Translated: CASSFGGEHEKLFF.

The CDR3 protein is CASSYSIKQGLAEIDTQYF. CDR3 coding DNA: TGTGCCAGCAGTTACTCGATCAAACAGGGACTAGCGGAAATAGATACGCAGTATTTT. This chain uses TRBV6-2 or TRBV6-3 with TRBJ2-3; 11 bases map to TRBD2. The CDR3 length is 19 residues. Germline-derived CDR1 and CDR2 are MNHEY and SVGEGT. V shed 0 bases, J shed 5 bases, and the junction held 13 bases outside the gene matches.

The V and J genes are TRBV7-4 and TRBJ2-1; 9 positions match TRBD1. This CDR3 has 14 amino acids. From germline, CDR1 is SGHVT and CDR2 SQSDAQ. Trimming at V came to 3 bases and at J to 5 bases, leaving 2 bases not matched to a gene. CDR3 sequence: CASSFRDRDNEQFF. The CDR3 region has the DNA TGTGCCAGCAGCTTTCGGGACAGGGACAATGAGCAGTTCTTC.